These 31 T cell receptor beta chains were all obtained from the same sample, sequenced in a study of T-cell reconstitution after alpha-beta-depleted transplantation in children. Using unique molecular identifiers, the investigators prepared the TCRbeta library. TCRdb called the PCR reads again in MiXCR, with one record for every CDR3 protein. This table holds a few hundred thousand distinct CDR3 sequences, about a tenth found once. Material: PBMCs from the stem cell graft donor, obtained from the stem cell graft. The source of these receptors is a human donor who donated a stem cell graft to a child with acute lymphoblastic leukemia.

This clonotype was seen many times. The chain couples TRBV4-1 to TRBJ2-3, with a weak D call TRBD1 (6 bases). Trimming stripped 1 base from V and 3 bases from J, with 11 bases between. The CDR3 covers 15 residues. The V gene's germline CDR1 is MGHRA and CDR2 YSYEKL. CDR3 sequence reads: CASSQGPGATDTQYF. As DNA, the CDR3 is TGCGCCAGCAGCCAAGGTCCAGGGGCGACAGATACGCAGTATTTT.

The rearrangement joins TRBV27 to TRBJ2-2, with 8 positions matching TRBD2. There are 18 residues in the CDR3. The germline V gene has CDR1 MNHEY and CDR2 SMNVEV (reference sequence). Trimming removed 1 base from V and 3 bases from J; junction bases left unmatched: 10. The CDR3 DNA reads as TGTGCCAGCAGTTTATTATCGGGGGGGGGGCTAGACACCGGGGAGCTGTTTTTT. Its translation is CASSLLSGGGLDTGELFF.

The CDR3 loop reads CASSQEEASSHEQYF. DNA for the CDR3: TGCGCCAGCAGCCAAGAAGAGGCTAGCAGCCACGAGCAGTACTTC. The V gene is TRBV4-3, the J gene TRBJ2-7; D possibly corresponds to TRBD2 (5 bases). The V end was cut by 0 bases, the J end by 5 bases, with 14 bases between. The CDR3 sequence is 15 residues long. Germline CDR1 LGHNA, CDR2 YSLEER.

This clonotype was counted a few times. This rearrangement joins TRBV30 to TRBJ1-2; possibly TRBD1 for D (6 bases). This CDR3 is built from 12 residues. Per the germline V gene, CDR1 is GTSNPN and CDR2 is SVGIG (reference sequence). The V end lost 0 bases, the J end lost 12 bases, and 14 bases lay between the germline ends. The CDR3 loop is CAWSVGRGLDTF. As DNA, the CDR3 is TGTGCCTGGAGTGTTGGACGGGGGCTCGACACCTTC.

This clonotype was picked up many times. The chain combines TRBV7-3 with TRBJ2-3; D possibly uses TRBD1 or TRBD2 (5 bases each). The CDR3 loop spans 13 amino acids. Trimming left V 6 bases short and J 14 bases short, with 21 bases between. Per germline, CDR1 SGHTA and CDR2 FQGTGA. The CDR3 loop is CASSRNSGTVRYF. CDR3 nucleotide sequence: TGTGCCAGCAGTCGAAATTCCGGGACCGTCAGGTATTTT.

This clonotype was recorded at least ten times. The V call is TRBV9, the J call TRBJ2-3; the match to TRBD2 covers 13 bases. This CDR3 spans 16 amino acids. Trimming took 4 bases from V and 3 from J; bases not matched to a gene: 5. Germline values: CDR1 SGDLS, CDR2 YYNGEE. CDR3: CASSPRGLAGTDTQYF. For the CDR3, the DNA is TGTGCCAGCAGCCCCCGGGGACTAGCGGGAACAGATACGCAGTATTTT.

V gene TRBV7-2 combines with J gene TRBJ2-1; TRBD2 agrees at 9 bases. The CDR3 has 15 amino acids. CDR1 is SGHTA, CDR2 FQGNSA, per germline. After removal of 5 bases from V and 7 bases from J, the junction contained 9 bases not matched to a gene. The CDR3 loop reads CASSPGTSSGNEQFF. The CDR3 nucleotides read TGTGCCAGCAGCCCCGGGACTAGCTCGGGGAATGAGCAGTTCTTC. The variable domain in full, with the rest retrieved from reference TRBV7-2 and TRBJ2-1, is GAGVSQSPSNKVTEKGKDVELRCDPISGHTALYWYRQSLGQGLEFLIYFQGNSAPDKSGLPSDRFSAERTGGSVSTLTIQRTQQEDSAVYLCASSPGTSSGNEQFFGPGTRLTVL.

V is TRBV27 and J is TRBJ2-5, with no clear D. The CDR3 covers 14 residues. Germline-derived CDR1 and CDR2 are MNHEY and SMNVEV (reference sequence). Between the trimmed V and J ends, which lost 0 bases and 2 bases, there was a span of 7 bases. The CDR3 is CASSLSTPQETQYF. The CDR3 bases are TGTGCCAGCAGTTTATCCACTCCACAAGAGACCCAGTACTTC.

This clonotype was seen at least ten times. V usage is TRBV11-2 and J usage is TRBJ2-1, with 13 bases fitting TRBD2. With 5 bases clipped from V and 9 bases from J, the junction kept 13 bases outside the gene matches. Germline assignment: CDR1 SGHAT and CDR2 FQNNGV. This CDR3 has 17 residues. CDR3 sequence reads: CASSRPGLAGWRREQFF. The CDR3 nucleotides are TGTGCCAGCAGCCGTCCGGGACTAGCGGGATGGAGGCGTGAGCAGTTCTTC.

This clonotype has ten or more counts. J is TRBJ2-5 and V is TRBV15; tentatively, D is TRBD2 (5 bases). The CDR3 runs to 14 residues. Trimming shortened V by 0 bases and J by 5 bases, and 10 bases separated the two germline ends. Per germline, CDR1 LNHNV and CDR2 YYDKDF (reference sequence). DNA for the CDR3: TGTGCCACCAGCAGAGATCGGGGTAGCGAGACCCAGTACTTC. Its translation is CATSRDRGSETQYF. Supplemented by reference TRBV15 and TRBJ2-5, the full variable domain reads DAMVIQNPRYQVTQFGKPVTLSCSQTLNHNVMYWYQQKSSQAPKLLFHYYDKDFNNEADTPDNFQSRRPNTSFCFLDIRSPGLGDTAMYLCATSRDRGSETQYFGPGTRLLVL.

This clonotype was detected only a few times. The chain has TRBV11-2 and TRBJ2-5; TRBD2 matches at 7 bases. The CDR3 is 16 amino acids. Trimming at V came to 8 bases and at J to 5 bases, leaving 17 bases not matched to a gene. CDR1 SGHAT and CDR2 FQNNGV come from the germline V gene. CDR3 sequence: CASRPMAGVGLETQYF. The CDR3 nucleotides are TGTGCCAGCCGTCCGATGGCGGGAGTTGGGTTGGAGACCCAGTACTTC.

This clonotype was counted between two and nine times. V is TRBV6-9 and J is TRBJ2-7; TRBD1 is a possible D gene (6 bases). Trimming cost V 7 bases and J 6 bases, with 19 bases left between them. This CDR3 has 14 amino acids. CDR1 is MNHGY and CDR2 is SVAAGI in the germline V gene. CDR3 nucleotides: TGTGCCAGCACACAAAACCAGGGGAAGGGCGAGCAGTACTTC. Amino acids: CASTQNQGKGEQYF.

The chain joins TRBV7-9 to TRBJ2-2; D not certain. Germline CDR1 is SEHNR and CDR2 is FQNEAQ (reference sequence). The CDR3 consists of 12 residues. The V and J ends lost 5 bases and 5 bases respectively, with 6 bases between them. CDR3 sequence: CASSPWTGELFF. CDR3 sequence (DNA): TGTGCCAGCAGCCCTTGGACCGGGGAGCTGTTTTTT.

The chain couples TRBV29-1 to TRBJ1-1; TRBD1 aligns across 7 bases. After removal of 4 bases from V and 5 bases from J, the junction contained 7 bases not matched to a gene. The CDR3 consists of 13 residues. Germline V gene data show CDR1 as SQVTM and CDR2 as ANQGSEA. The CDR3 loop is CSVGQGIRTEAFF. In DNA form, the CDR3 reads TGCAGCGTTGGACAGGGTATCAGGACTGAAGCTTTCTTT.

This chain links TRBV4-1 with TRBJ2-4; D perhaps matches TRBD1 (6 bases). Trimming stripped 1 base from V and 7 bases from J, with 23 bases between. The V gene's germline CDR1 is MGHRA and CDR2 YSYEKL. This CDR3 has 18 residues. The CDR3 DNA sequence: TGCGCCAGCAGCCAAGGAGGGCTATACAGGGAAGGGAAGAACATTCAGTACTTC. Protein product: CASSQGGLYREGKNIQYF.

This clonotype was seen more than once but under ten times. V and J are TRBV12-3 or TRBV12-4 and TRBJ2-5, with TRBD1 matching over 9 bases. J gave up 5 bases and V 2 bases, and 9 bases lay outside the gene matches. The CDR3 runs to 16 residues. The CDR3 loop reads CASSLNPGTGHETQYF. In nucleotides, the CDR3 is TGTGCCAGCAGTTTAAATCCCGGGACAGGGCACGAGACCCAGTACTTC.

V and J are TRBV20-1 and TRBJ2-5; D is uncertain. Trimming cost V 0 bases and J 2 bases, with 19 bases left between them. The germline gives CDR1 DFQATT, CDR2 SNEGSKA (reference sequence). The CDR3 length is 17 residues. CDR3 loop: CSARDASSALRQETQYF. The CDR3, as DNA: TGCAGTGCTAGAGACGCTTCCTCGGCACTGCGACAAGAGACCCAGTACTTC.

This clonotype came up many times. The CDR3 sequence is CASSQETGASYEQYF. DNA for the CDR3: TGCGCCAGCAGCCAAGAGACAGGCGCCTCCTACGAGCAGTACTTC. This chain connects TRBV4-1 to TRBJ2-7; a possible D gene is TRBD1 (6 bases). The V gene's germline CDR1 is MGHRA and CDR2 YSYEKL. The V gene lost 0 bases and the J gene lost 0 bases, with 9 bases spanning the gap. This CDR3 has 15 residues.

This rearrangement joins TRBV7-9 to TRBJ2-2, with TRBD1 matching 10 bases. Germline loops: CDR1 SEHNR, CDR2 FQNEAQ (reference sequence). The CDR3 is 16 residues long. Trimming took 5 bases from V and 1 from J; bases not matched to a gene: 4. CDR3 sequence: CASSPDRGRNTGELFF. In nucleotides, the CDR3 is TGTGCCAGCAGCCCCGACAGGGGGCGGAACACCGGGGAGCTGTTTTTT.

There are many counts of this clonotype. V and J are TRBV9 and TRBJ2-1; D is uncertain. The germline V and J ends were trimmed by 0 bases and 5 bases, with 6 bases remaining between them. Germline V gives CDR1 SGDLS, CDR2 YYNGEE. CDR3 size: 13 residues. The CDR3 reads CASSVVLDNEQFF. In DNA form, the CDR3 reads TGTGCCAGCAGCGTAGTTCTGGACAATGAGCAGTTCTTC.

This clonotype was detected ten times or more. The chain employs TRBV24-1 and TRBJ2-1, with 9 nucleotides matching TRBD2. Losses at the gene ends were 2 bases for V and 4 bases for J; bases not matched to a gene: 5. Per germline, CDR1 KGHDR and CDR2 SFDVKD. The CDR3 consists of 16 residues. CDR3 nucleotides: TGTGCCACCAGTGATTCACGACTAGCGGAATACAATGAGCAGTTCTTC. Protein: CATSDSRLAEYNEQFF.

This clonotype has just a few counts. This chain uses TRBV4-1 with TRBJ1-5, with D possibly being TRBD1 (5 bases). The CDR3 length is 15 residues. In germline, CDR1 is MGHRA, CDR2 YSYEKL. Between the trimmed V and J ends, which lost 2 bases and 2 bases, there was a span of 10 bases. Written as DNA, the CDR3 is TGCGCCAGCAGCCAACAGGGAGATGGCAATCAGCCCCAGCATTTT. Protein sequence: CASSQQGDGNQPQHF.

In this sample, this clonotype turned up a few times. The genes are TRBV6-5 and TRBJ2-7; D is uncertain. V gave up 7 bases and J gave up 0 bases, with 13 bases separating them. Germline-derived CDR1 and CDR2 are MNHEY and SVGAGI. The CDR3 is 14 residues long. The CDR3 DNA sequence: TGTGCCAGCATGGATGTATCAAGCTCCTACGAGCAGTACTTC. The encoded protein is CASMDVSSSYEQYF.

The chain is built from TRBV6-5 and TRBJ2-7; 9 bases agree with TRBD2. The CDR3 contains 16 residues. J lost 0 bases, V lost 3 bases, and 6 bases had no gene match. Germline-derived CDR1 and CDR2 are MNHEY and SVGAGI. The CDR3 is CASSYRTSESSYEQYF. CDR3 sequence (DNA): TGTGCCAGCAGTTATCGGACTAGCGAGAGCTCCTACGAGCAGTACTTC.

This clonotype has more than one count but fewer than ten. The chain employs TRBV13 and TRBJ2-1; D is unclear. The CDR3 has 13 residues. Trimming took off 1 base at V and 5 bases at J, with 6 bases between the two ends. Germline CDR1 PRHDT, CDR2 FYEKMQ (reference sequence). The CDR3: CASSLASDNEQFF. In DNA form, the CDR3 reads TGTGCCAGCAGCTTAGCTAGTGACAATGAGCAGTTCTTC.

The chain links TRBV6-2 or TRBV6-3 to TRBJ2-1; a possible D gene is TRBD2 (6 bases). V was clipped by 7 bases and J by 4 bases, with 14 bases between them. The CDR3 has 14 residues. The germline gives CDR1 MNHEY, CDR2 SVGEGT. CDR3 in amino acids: CASIPSGLYNEQFF. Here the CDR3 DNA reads TGTGCCAGCATCCCGAGCGGACTATACAATGAGCAGTTCTTC.

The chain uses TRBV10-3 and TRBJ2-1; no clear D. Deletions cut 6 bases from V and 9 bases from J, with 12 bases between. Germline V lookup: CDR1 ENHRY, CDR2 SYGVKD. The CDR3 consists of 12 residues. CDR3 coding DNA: TGTGCCATCAGCCCCTCGGTGGGTGAGCAGTTCTTC. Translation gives CAISPSVGEQFF.

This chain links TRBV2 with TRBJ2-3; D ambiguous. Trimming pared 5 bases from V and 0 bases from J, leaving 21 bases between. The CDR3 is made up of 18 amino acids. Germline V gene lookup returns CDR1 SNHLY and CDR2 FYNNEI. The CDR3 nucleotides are TGTGCCAGCAGTAAACGCCGACTCGCCCCCCCTAGCACAGATACGCAGTATTTT. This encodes CASSKRRLAPPSTDTQYF.

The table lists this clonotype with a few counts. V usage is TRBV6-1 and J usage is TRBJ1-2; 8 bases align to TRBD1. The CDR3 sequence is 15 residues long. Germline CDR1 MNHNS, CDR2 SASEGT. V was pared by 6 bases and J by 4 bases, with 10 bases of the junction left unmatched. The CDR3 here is CASRPDRGLFYGYTF. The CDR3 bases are TGTGCCAGCAGGCCTGACAGGGGATTATTCTATGGCTACACCTTC.

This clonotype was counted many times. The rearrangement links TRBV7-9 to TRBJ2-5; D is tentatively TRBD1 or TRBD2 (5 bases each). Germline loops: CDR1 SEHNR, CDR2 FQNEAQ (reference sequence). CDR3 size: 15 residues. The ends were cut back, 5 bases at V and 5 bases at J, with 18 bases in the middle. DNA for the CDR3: TGTGCCAGCAGCCCAGGCCGGGGCGAAGGGGAGACCCAGTACTTC. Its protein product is CASSPGRGEGETQYF.

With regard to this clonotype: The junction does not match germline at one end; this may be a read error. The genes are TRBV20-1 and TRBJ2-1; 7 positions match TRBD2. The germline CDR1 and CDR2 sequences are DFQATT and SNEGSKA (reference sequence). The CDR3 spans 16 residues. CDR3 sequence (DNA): TGCTGTGCTAGAGACTTAATAGCGGGTTCCTACAATGAGCAGTTCTTC. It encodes CCARDLIAGSYNEQFF.